This TCR beta chain was identified during a study of T cells in Graves' hyperthyroidism and ophthalmopathy. RNA transcripts served as the template for amplifying TCR beta CDR3 regions. When the TCR CDR3 underwent first-round RT-PCR, the HTBI primer set was used. Each CDR3 protein gets one entry after TCRdb re-called the multiplex PCR reads with MiXCR. The sample yields about 350,000 distinct CDR3 sequences, about 18% seen once. Broader study findings: Classification by a 13 V-J model distinguished ophthalmopathy from stable hyperthyroidism. Most thyroid clonotypes that were expanded above 0.001 also turned up in blood.

Points on this clonotype: Its matching antigen is unknown.

The V and J ends lost 0 bases and 7 bases respectively, with 13 bases between them. Germline V gene lookup returns CDR1 GTSNPN and CDR2 SVGIG (reference sequence). The CDR3 loop spans 15 amino acids. Patients having uncontrolled infection, another autoimmune disease, pregnancy or lactation were not included. The clonotype originates from a woman under 40 with Graves' hyperthyroidism that later progressed to Graves' ophthalmopathy. The source material was blood. The rearrangement links TRBV30 to TRBJ1-6, with no clear D. The DNA for the CDR3 is TGTGCCTGGAGTGTGATAAGTCCGAGGAATTCACCCCTCCACTTT. Protein: CAWSVISPRNSPLHF.